Described below is a single T cell receptor beta chain sequence and its context. The sample belongs to a study of beta chain features in type 1 diabetes. Investigators reverse transcribed all isolated RNA, so they sequenced expressed TCRB transcripts. Here immunoSEQ multiplex PCR was the method, and the copy in TCRdb shows in-frame clones only, minus some. Among 390,000 or so clones listed, more than 11% were seen once. The V and J ends lost 2 bases and 4 bases respectively, with 8 bases between them. This CDR3 is 13 amino acids long. Germline-derived CDR1 and CDR2 are SGHVS and FQNEAQ. The specimen sequenced was naive CD4+ T cells from blood. The sequence was obtained from a man aged 25 to 45 in good health. The chain carries TRBV7-8 and TRBJ1-1; TRBD1 is a possible D gene (5 bases). CDR3 in DNA: TGTGCCAGCAGCTTATCGGGGGGCACTGAAGCTTTCTTT. Encoded protein: CASSLSGGTEAFF.